Below, one T cell receptor (beta chain) is given with its context. Its antigen is not known. This sample was taken from a study of shared clonotypes between healthy human individuals. Study findings and constraints: With few donors, the genetic and exposure-history diversity represented was limited.

Naive-designated CD8 cells lacked CD45RO, were positively enriched for CCR7, and omitted terminally differentiated effector memory CD45RA+ cells. Healthy HIV-negative adults with no recent acute infections or vaccinations were recruited as donors. J was trimmed by 6 bases and V by 3 bases; bases with no gene match: 9. There are 15 residues in the CDR3. Germline V gene sequence: CDR1 SGDLS, CDR2 YYNGEE. The assay was run at deep level. Investigators spread the genomic DNA of each subset evenly over several immunoSEQ plates. Sequencing was performed with immunoSEQ multiplex PCR; in TCRdb, only in-frame clones are kept and a portion is missing. The sample carries about 2.1 million clones, over 85% recorded once.

The sequenced material came from naive CD8+ T cells from PBMCs. The chain is built from TRBV9 and TRBJ2-1, with TRBD1 identical over 7 bases. This receptor was obtained from a man in his late teens or twenties in good health. Some clones in this sample may be carry-over from other donors' samples. DNA for the CDR3: TGTGCCAGCAGCGCCACAGGGGATCGGGGCAATGAGCAGTTCTTC. Translation: CASSATGDRGNEQFF.